The entry below describes one T cell receptor beta chain. Its antigen is undetermined. The repertoire was sequenced with immunoSEQ multiplex PCR; TCRdb's copy has only in-frame clones and lacks some. The data hold around 140,000 clones, with more than 90% observed a single time. This entry is derived from a study of T cell responses to AZD1222 COVID-19 vaccine. Study-wide points: At study baseline, merely a handful of AZD1222 recipients were seropositive. Increases in Spike-specific TCR breadth and depth were seen after two AZD1222 doses. Repertoires were obtained only post-peak T cell response. Within unmutated variant regions lay the reported targets of nearly half of spike-specific TCRs.

Trimming left V 3 bases short and J 7 bases short, with 12 bases between. This CDR3 has 14 residues. Germline V lookup: CDR1 MNHEY, CDR2 SMNVEV (reference sequence). This sequence was found in an adult who received the AZD1222 COVID-19 vaccine. V is TRBV27 and J is TRBJ1-4; tentative D call: TRBD1 (5 bases). Source: peripheral blood, taken 28 days after the second AZD1222 dose. The CDR3 DNA is TGTGCCAGCAGTTTCCATCGGGGGAGTGAAAAACTGTTTTTT. This gives the protein CASSFHRGSEKLFF.